The entry that follows covers one TCR beta chain sequence. This specimen belongs to a study of cytomegalovirus exposure and HLA in healthy donors. Clones were sequenced by immunoSEQ multiplex PCR, and TCRdb holds only the in-frame ones, with some missing. The sample lists more than 200,000 clones, roughly 87% occurring once. This clonotype originated in a woman aged 25 to 39 in good health and CMV-seronegative. The sequenced material came from PBMCs.

The CDR3 protein is CASSSLETQYF. CDR3 nucleotide sequence: TGTGCCAGCAGCTCATTAGAGACCCAGTACTTC. This sequence joins TRBV11-2 and TRBJ2-5, with D uncertain. The CDR3 has 11 amino acids. Germline lookup yields CDR1 SGHAT and CDR2 FQNNGV. V shed 4 bases and J shed 4 bases, with 4 bases lying between them.